This record covers a single T cell receptor beta chain. The method was immunoSEQ multiplex PCR; TCRdb's version includes in-frame clones alone and lacks a portion of them. The sample yields roughly 81,000 clones, approximately 82% seen once. The entry originates in a study of blood T cell repertoires in COVID-19. The CDR3 is made up of 17 amino acids. CDR1 is SGHDT, CDR2 YYEEEE, per germline. V lost 1 base and J lost 7; bases outside the gene matches: 14. V gene TRBV5-6 combines with J gene TRBJ2-4; 7 nucleotides align to TRBD1. The sequence derives from a woman in her 70s with acute or convalescent COVID-19. Sequencing used peripheral blood. The CDR3 coding sequence is TGTGCCAGCAGCTTGTCCTTAGAACAGGGGAGATTCAACATTCAGTACTTC. Residues: CASSLSLEQGRFNIQYF.